This TCR beta chain was sequenced for a study of shared clonotypes between healthy human individuals. TCRdb's table, derived via immunoSEQ multiplex PCR, lists solely in-frame clones and lacks some. The table includes 1,400,000 or so clones, approximately 98.5% detected once. About this clone: Its target is not known.

The V gene lost 4 bases and the J gene lost 1 base, with 16 bases spanning the gap. There are 16 residues in the CDR3. CDR1 and CDR2 (germline): KGHSH, LQKENI. Whole-study findings and limits: Among donors, sharing of clonotypes was expected to be affected by sequencing depth.

Sequenced input: naive CD4+ T cells sorted from blood. Subset reported: CD45RA+ positively selected. This TCR came from a man aged 30-40 years in good health. V gene TRBV18 combines with J gene TRBJ2-5; D unresolved. CDR3 residues: CASSLEALGLQETQYF. CDR3 nucleotide sequence: TGTGCCAGCTCACTAGAAGCCCTGGGCCTCCAAGAGACCCAGTACTTC. The full variable domain, with the rest looked up from reference TRBV18 and TRBJ2-5, is NAGVMQNPRHLVRRRGQEARLRCSPMKGHSHVYWYRQLPEEGLKFMVYLQKENIIDESGMPKERFSAEFPKEGPSILRIQQVVRGDSAAYFCASSLEALGLQETQYFGPGTRLLVL.